The sequence of this TCR beta chain was determined in a study of Graves' ophthalmopathy and Graves' hyperthyroidism. This clonotype was detected many times. The CDR3 runs 14 residues. Germline CDR1 reads MGHDK; CDR2 reads SYGVNS. V lost 2 bases, J lost 5 bases, and 7 bases lay in between. The authors amplified TCR beta CDR3 regions from RNA transcripts. In the first round, RT-PCR was carried out with HTBI primers, and a multiplex PCR formed the second round. MiXCR, run by TCRdb on the multiplex PCR reads, gives a single entry per CDR3 protein. The sample holds 200,000 to 250,000 distinct CDR3 sequences, 25% to 35% seen once.

This TCR was recovered from a man in his fifties with Graves' ophthalmopathy. V gene TRBV25-1 combines with J gene TRBJ1-6; D is uncertain. Source material: peripheral blood. CDR3 in amino acids: CASSEGEDNSPLHF. The CDR3 coding sequence is TGTGCCAGCAGTGAAGGGGAGGATAATTCACCCCTCCACTTT.